The text below deals with one T cell receptor beta chain. Antigen specificity is unknown. An assay was performed, and its level was deep. Assay: immunoSEQ multiplex PCR; the TCRdb copy retains only in-frame clones and omits some. Of 2 million to 3 million clones detected, 93% appear once; the ten largest clones hold 0.36%. The data were taken from a study of shared clonotypes between healthy human individuals. Study in general: CD4 naive and CD4 memory each took three plates per donor, while CD8 naive took two and CD8 memory one. Regarding the study as a whole: Donors were few, which limited the genetic and exposure-history diversity represented.

Germline lookup yields CDR1 SQVTM and CDR2 ANQGSEA. V was cut by 6 bases and J by 0 bases, with 11 bases left in between. The length of the CDR3 is 13 residues. The specimen sequenced was naive CD4+ T cells from PBMCs. Described subset: CD45RA+ positively selected. The gene calls are TRBV29-1 and TRBJ1-1; D perhaps matches TRBD1 (5 bases). This clonotype originated in a man aged 18 to 35 in good health. Some clones in this sample may be carry-over from other donors' samples. In nucleotides, the CDR3 is TGCAGCGTCCTTGGACACTTGAACACTGAAGCTTTCTTT. Amino acid sequence: CSVLGHLNTEAFF.